The rows below give T cell receptor beta chains drawn from one sample of a study of OX40 agonist ivuxolimab in advanced cancers. Repertoires were generated with immunoSEQ multiplex PCR, while TCRdb's copy carries only in-frame clones and drops some. The top ten hold roughly 8.7% of the sample, which has 80,000 to 95,000 clones, more than 80% seen once. Sequenced here: CD4+ or CD8+ T cells sorted from blood, sampled in a trial of the OX40 agonist ivuxolimab. Receptors originate from an adult with an advanced solid tumor such as melanoma, head and neck, liver or kidney cancer. Both conserved end residues are part of each CDR3. A D gene is named only where the DNA matches it firmly. Not all rows give a size; the values are once, few, many and, for expanded clones, a class.

>NA|TRBJ2-1|16|TRBV11-2|TRBD2
TGTGCCAGCAGCTTAGATCGCCTAGCGGGATACAATGAGCAGTTCTTC
CASSLDRLAGYNEQFF
>NA|TRBJ1-2|15|TRBV7-3|NA
TGTGCCAGCAGCCCATCGACGGGATCTTTCTATGGCTACACCTTC
CASSPSTGSFYGYTF
>NA|TRBJ2-1|15|TRBV27|NA
TGTGCCAGCAGTTACAAACCACACTCCTACAATGAGCAGTTCTTC
CASSYKPHSYNEQFF
>NA|TRBJ1-5|14|TRBV30|NA
TGTGCCTGGAGTCAAGGGTCCCTCAATCAGCCCCAGCATTTT
CAWSQGSLNQPQHF
>NA|TRBJ2-2|16|TRBV28|NA
TGTGCCAGCCACCTCTTTGAAGCGGTCAACACCGGGGAGCTGTTTTTT
CASHLFEAVNTGELFF
>NA|TRBJ2-6|15|TRBV7-9|NA
TGTGCCAGCAGCTTATCAGTTGTTGGGGCCAACGTCCTGACTTTC
CASSLSVVGANVLTF
>once|TRBJ1-2|14|TRBV2|NA
TGTGCCAGCAGTGAAACCGCAGGGAACTATGGCTACACCTTC
CASSETAGNYGYTF
>NA|TRBJ2-3|15|TRBV10-2|TRBD2
TGCGCCAGCAGTGACTTGCGGGAGTTGTTGTATACGCAGTATTTT
CASSDLRELLYTQYF
>NA|TRBJ2-7|13|TRBV5-1|NA
TGCGCCAGCAGCTTGGGAGGGACCTACGAGCAGTACTTC
CASSLGGTYEQYF
>NA|TRBJ2-2|14|TRBV12-5|TRBD1
TGTGCTAGTGGACAGGGGGCCGACACCGGGGAGCTGTTTTTT
CASGQGADTGELFF
>NA|TRBJ2-2|13|TRBV18|NA
TGTGCCAGCGACTCCCTTGTGGCCGGGGAGCTGTTTTTT
CASDSLVAGELFF
>NA|TRBJ1-3|13|TRBV11-3|NA
TGTGCCAGCAGCTTGGCGTCCGGAAACACCATATATTTT
CASSLASGNTIYF
>NA|TRBJ2-7|15|TRBV6-5|NA
TGTGCCAGCAGTTACTTGGGACTTCAGTCCTACGAGCAGTACTTC
CASSYLGLQSYEQYF
>NA|TRBJ2-3|15|TRBV5-1|NA
TGCGCCAGCAGCTTGGAAGGGGCTAGCACAGATACGCAGTATTTT
CASSLEGASTDTQYF
>NA|TRBJ1-1|14|TRBV14|NA
TGTGCCAGCAGCCAAGAAACAAGAAACACTGAAGCTTTCTTT
CASSQETRNTEAFF
>NA|TRBJ2-1|16|TRBV7-9|TRBD2
TGTGCCAGCAGCCCCCCGACTAGCGGGAGTTTCGATGAGCAGTTCTTC
CASSPPTSGSFDEQFF
>NA|TRBJ2-7|11|TRBV2|NA
TGTGCCAGCAGTGACGGGAACGAGCAGTACTTC
CASSDGNEQYF